This T cell receptor (beta chain) stems from a study of spatial heterogeneity in lung cancer (dated by TCRdb to between 2018 and 2021). A note on the overall study: Beta-chain transcripts were consistently detected in greater numbers than alpha-chain transcripts, which likely reflected higher beta-chain transcript abundance. In the raw uncorrected reads, each unique combination of TCR and UMI appeared on average more than ten times. TCR repertoire features were related to nonsynonymous mutation counts determined by whole-exome sequencing of tumor tissue. The study quantitatively compared TCR alpha and beta repertoires across multiple tumor regions, matched nontumor lung and blood in non-small cell lung cancer. At surgery, both alpha and beta chains were TCR-sequenced in 200 to 250 tumor regions, fewer than 65 matched nontumor lung samples and 50 to 60 PBMC samples. In tumor regions, TCR transcript counts showed a strong correlation with a T cell transcriptional module score from matched bulk RNA-seq.

Compared with germline, V lacks 5 bases and J lacks 0 bases; bases without a gene match: 5. Looking up the germline V gene yields CDR1 SGHDT and CDR2 YYEEEE. From the cysteine up to the phenylalanine, the CDR3 has a length of 15 residues. The sequence is cut down to CDR3 DNA, 45 bases in frame from base 1. What the work shows at the level of the full study, not this receptor alone: Counts of ubiquitous and regional expanded TCRs correlated with counts of ubiquitous and regional nonsynonymous mutations, respectively. The tumor nonsynonymous mutation count correlated with the number of expanded intratumoral alpha and beta TCRs. TCR-seq coverage of tumor T cells was estimated at only 7% to 8.5% for alpha chains and more than 11% for beta chains. Additional single-cell paired TCR alpha and beta sequencing was considered necessary to confirm, at a functional level, the hypothesis that regional TCRs recognize regional mutations.

About this clonotype: The clone's antigen remains unknown. Qualities for individual bases were not recorded, and no much larger clone is one base off.

The library was produced with 5' RACE. The sequencing machine was a NextSeq 500. In the TCR library protocol, a unique molecular identifier was attached to each TCR cDNA molecule so that PCR and sequencing errors could be corrected. The published analysis was carried out like this. TCR identification, UMI-based error correction and CDR3 extraction were performed with Decombinator tools. Expanded TCRs were defined as those above a frequency of 2 per 1,000, corresponding to the top 1% of the tumor frequency distribution. Expanded tumor TCRs were classed as regional if statistically deemed absent (corrected P<0.05) from at least one tumor region, otherwise ubiquitous. Rényi diversity was computed with the R vegan package after subsampling each repertoire 100 times to 5,000 TCRs. CDR3 similarity networks were built from amino acid triplet string-kernel similarity, with CDR3s being connected when pairwise similarity was above 0.82. TCRdb handled the public reads itself, with Q25 trimming in fastp and clone calling in MiXCR, and kept productive beta chains. One record per CDR3 amino acid sequence lists the most common genes and DNA. The V and J calls, along with clone size, are taken from TCRdb and not from the paper's own processing. This sample holds 12,000 or so distinct CDR3 sequences; 13% to 15% were observed only once. The ten largest clones capture roughly 16% of the sample.

The time point label, read with the paper, signifies: sample taken at primary tumor resection. The donors were about 71 patients from the lung TRACERx cohort who had early-stage, untreated non-small cell lung cancer. TCR sequencing used whole RNA extracted from tumor and nontumor lung tissue, or from cryopreserved PBMC samples, without cell sorting. Only patients for whom sufficient RNA was available from at least two tumor regions were selected for TCR sequencing. Before selection, tumor and adjacent nontumor lung specimens were reviewed by a lung pathologist. The sequenced sample was lung tumor tissue, obtained at surgery. The chain uses TRBV5-6 and TRBJ2-1; 7 nucleotides in the junction match TRBD2. The sequence derives from a male donor with early-stage non-small cell lung cancer. The CDR3 in this case is CASRLRGSSYNEQFF. In nucleotide form, the sequence is TGTGCCAGCAGGCTGCGGGGGAGCTCCTACAATGAGCAGTTCTTC.